The next 6 T cell receptor beta chains were all read from a single sample in a study of OX40 agonist ivuxolimab in advanced cancers. Only in-frame clones appear in the TCRdb table, and some are missing; sequencing was by immunoSEQ multiplex PCR. Altogether just over 30,000 clones are present, around 87% being singletons, with the ten largest covering under 30%. The sample consisted of CD4+ or CD8+ T cells sorted from blood, taken in a trial of the OX40 agonist ivuxolimab. The receptors come from an adult with an advanced solid tumor such as melanoma, head and neck, liver or kidney cancer.

This clone was detected once. The gene calls are TRBV5-1 and TRBJ2-3; D might be TRBD2 (6 bases). V shed 4 bases and J shed 3 bases, with 18 bases lying between them. Germline CDR1 reads SGHRS; CDR2 reads YFSETQ. This CDR3 is built from 16 residues. The CDR3 here is CASSAGGGISTDTQYF. The CDR3, as DNA: TGCGCCAGCAGCGCCGGTGGGGGGATTAGTACAGATACGCAGTATTTT.

The V call is TRBV5-5, the J call TRBJ1-1; possible D gene TRBD1, 6 bases. Trimming pared 3 bases from V and 0 bases from J, leaving 12 bases between. This CDR3 is built from 15 residues. The V gene's germline CDR1 is SGHKS and CDR2 YYEKEE (reference sequence). CDR3 sequence reads: CASSWWTDLNTEAFF. CDR3 nucleotides: TGTGCCAGCAGCTGGTGGACAGATTTGAACACTGAAGCTTTCTTT.

The chain recombines TRBV5-4 with TRBJ2-6, with D unresolved. The germline gives CDR1 SGHNT, CDR2 YYREEE (reference sequence). This CDR3 is built from 16 residues. V lost 3 bases and J 2 bases, leaving 12 bases between the germline ends. CDR3 sequence (DNA): TGTGCCAGCAGCTCCACCCCCTGGGCTGGGGCCAACGTCCTGACTTTC. It encodes CASSSTPWAGANVLTF.

Notes on this clone: This likely reflects a read error, since a far larger clone is one base away. This chain connects TRBV5-1 to TRBJ2-7; 7 nucleotides line up with TRBD1. The CDR3 totals 14 residues. With V trimmed by 4 bases and J by 1 base, 5 bases remained unmatched. Germline loops: CDR1 SGHRS, CDR2 YFSETQ. In DNA form, the CDR3 reads TGCGCCAGCAGCCCCCCGACAGGGTCCTACGAGCAGTACTTC. Its translation is CASSPPTGSYEQYF.

This chain links TRBV6-4 with TRBJ1-1; no clear D gene. There are 15 residues in the CDR3. With 6 bases removed from V and 1 base from J, the gap between germline ends came to 15 bases. CDR1 is MRHNA and CDR2 is SNTAGT in the germline V gene. CDR3 sequence (DNA): TGTGCCAGCAGCCTCGACGGTTTCACGAACACTGAAGCTTTCTTT. Protein product: CASSLDGFTNTEAFF.

This chain links TRBV7-2 with TRBJ2-1, with 7 bases aligning to TRBD2. The CDR3 has 15 amino acids. V was pared by 5 bases and J by 2 bases, with 6 bases of the junction left unmatched. The germline CDR1 and CDR2 sequences are SGHTA and FQGNSA. The CDR3 here is CASSVRLAAYNEQFF. CDR3 nucleotide sequence: TGTGCCAGCAGCGTACGACTAGCAGCCTACAATGAGCAGTTCTTC.